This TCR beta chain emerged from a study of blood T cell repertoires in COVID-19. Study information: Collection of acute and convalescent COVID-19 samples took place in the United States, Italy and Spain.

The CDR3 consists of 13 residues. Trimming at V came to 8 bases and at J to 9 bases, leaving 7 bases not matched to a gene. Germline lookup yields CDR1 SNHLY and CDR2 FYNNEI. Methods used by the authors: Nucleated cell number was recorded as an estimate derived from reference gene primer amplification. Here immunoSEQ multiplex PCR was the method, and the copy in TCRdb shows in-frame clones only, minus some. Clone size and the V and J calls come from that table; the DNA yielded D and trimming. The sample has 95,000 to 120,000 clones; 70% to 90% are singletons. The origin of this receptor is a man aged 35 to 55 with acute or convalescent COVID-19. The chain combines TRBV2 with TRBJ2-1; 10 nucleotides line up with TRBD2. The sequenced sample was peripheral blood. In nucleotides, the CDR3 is TGTGCCAGCGCGACTAGCGGGTCTGTTGAGCAGTTCTTC. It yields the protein CASATSGSVEQFF.